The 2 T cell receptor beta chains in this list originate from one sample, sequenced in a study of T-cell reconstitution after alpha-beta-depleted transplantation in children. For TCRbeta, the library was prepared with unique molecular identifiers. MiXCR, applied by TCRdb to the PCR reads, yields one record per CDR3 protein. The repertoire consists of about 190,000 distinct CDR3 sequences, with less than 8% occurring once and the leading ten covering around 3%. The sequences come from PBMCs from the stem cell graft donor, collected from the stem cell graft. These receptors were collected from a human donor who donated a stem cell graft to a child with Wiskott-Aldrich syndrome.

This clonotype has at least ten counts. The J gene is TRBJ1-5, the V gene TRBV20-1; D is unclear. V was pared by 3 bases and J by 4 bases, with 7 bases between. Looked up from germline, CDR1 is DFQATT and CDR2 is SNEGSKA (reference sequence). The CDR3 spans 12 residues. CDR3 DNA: TGCAGTGCTAGGCGCCGAAATCAGCCCCAGCATTTT. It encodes CSARRRNQPQHF.

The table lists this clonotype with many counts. The CDR3 DNA sequence: TGTGCCACCAGTGACGCGACAGGGGGCGGCCAGCCCCAGCATTTT. This gives the protein CATSDATGGGQPQHF. V is TRBV24-1 and J is TRBJ1-5, with 10 bases that match TRBD1. Germline values: CDR1 KGHDR, CDR2 SFDVKD. The V gene end was trimmed by 4 bases and the J gene end by 7 bases; junction bases not matched to a gene: 6. The CDR3 is made up of 15 amino acids.